The 9 T cell receptor beta chains below come from one sample, sequenced in a study of Graves' ophthalmopathy and Graves' hyperthyroidism. Using RNA transcripts, the TCR beta CDR3 regions were amplified. The workflow started with a first-round RT-PCR run with HTBI primers and then moved on to a second-round multiplex PCR. Each CDR3 protein gets one entry after TCRdb re-called the multiplex PCR reads with MiXCR. The table shows 600,000 to 950,000 distinct CDR3 sequences, with roughly two fifths occurring only once. Sequencing was performed on peripheral blood. These receptors were taken from an adult man with Graves' ophthalmopathy.

This clonotype was seen many times. V usage is TRBV7-2 and J usage is TRBJ2-5, with D unresolved. Trimming pared 3 bases from V and 9 bases from J, leaving 11 bases between. This CDR3 contains 12 residues. The V gene's germline CDR1 is SGHTA and CDR2 FQGNSA. The CDR3 region is CASSFGWAAQYF. CDR3 DNA: TGTGCCAGCAGCTTCGGCTGGGCGGCCCAGTACTTC. The variable domain in full, completed from reference TRBV7-2 and TRBJ2-5, reads GAGVSQSPSNKVTEKGKDVELRCDPISGHTALYWYRQSLGQGLEFLIYFQGNSAPDKSGLPSDRFSAERTGGSVSTLTIQRTQQEDSAVYLCASSFGWAAQYFGPGTRLLVL.

This clonotype was detected once. This rearrangement joins TRBV12-3 or TRBV12-4 to TRBJ1-2, with 7 nucleotides matching TRBD1. The CDR3 is made up of 14 amino acids. V gave up 7 bases and J gave up 6 bases; unmatched junction bases: 11. CDR3 in amino acids: CASTETGTKDGYTF. CDR3 nucleotides: TGTGCCAGCACCGAGACAGGGACGAAGGATGGCTACACCTTC.

This chain connects TRBV25-1 to TRBJ2-7; D remains unclear. Germline loops: CDR1 MGHDK, CDR2 SYGVNS. The CDR3 length is 14 residues. V was clipped by 4 bases and J by 3 bases, with 13 bases between them. The CDR3 loop is CASSALTGVYEQYF. The CDR3 nucleotides are TGTGCCAGCAGTGCCCTAACCGGAGTCTACGAGCAGTACTTC.

Notes on this clonotype: Relative to the germline gene, one junction end is altered; a read error may explain this. V usage is TRBV5-1 and J usage is TRBJ2-5, with D possibly called TRBD1 or TRBD2 (6 bases each). Germline V CDR1 and CDR2: SGHRS, YFSETQ. CDR3 size: 14 residues. This chain's CDR3 is CASGLGGEQETQYF. The CDR3 DNA follows: TGCGCCAGCGGCTTGGGGGGCGAACAAGAGACCCAGTACTTC.

This clonotype was recorded at least ten times. The chain carries TRBV6-6 and TRBJ1-2; D is unclear. Germline-derived CDR1 and CDR2 are MNHNY and SVGAGI (reference sequence). This CDR3 region has 14 residues. V lost 5 bases, J lost 4 bases, and 14 bases lay in between. The CDR3 coding sequence is TGTGCCAGCAGTGAAACGGGTCTAATCTATGGCTACACCTTC. It translates to CASSETGLIYGYTF.

Only a few counts were recorded for this clonotype. V gene TRBV9 combines with J gene TRBJ1-6; no reliable D call. Germline V gene sequence: CDR1 SGDLS, CDR2 YYNGEE. Trimming pared 4 bases from V and 7 bases from J, leaving 12 bases between. The CDR3 runs to 14 residues. CDR3 bases: TGTGCCAGCAGCCCGGAGGTAGGGAATTCACCCCTCCACTTT. Amino acids: CASSPEVGNSPLHF.

This rearrangement joins TRBV20-1 to TRBJ2-7; TRBD1 matches at 9 bases. Germline V gives CDR1 DFQATT, CDR2 SNEGSKA (reference sequence). The CDR3 is 14 amino acids. J lost 5 bases, V lost 0 bases, and 5 bases had no gene match. CDR3 region: CSARDWDRVHEQYF. CDR3 in DNA: TGCAGTGCTAGAGATTGGGACAGGGTTCACGAGCAGTACTTC.

The rearrangement links TRBV9 to TRBJ2-3; 7 bases agree with TRBD1. Germline trimming cut 3 bases from V and 4 bases from J; bases unmatched to any gene: 2. Germline CDR1 reads SGDLS; CDR2 reads YYNGEE. CDR3 size: 13 residues. The CDR3 loop reads CASSAQGSDTQYF. The CDR3 DNA follows: TGTGCCAGCAGCGCACAGGGGTCAGATACGCAGTATTTT.

This clonotype has a count of ten or more. The chain employs TRBV29-1 and TRBJ1-6, with no clear D. The CDR3 extends over 12 amino acids. V dropped 8 bases and J dropped 7 bases, with 12 bases sitting between them. The germline gives CDR1 SQVTM, CDR2 ANQGSEA. The CDR3: CSPVSNNSPLHF. CDR3 in DNA: TGCAGCCCAGTCAGCAACAATTCACCCCTCCACTTT.